This TCR beta chain originates from a study of cytomegalovirus exposure and HLA in healthy donors. The study, taken as a whole, reports: In a later analysis, V- and J-gene trimming of beta chains associated with a DCLRE1C missense variant, replicated independently. TCR sequences were mostly rare, though some public TCRs occurred in many donors.

A multiplex PCR was run with 60 Vbeta primers and 13 Jbeta primers. Data came from immunoSEQ multiplex PCR; TCRdb stores just in-frame clones and leaves some out. Of 60,000 to 75,000 clones in the sample, around 78% are singletons; the top ten hold roughly 8%. This clone showed up just once. What it binds is not known. The TCR originated in a man aged 18 to 30 in good health and CMV-seropositive. Sequencing was done on a sample of PBMCs.

CDR3 sequence: CAIRPGAGGTQYF. The CDR3 coding sequence is TGTGCCATCAGGCCCGGGGCCGGGGGGACCCAGTACTTC. The chain is built from TRBV10-3 and TRBJ2-5; D might be TRBD2 (6 bases). The CDR3 totals 13 residues. Trimming shortened V by 6 bases and J by 7 bases, and 15 bases separated the two germline ends. CDR1 is ENHRY, CDR2 SYGVKD, per germline.